This section outlines one T cell receptor beta chain sequence together with its context. Its antigen is not known. CDR1 and CDR2 from the germline V gene are MNHEY and SMNVEV (reference sequence). J lost 4 bases, V lost 0 bases, and 0 bases had no gene match. The CDR3 length is 15 residues. This record comes from a study of T cell repertoires in cytomegalovirus infection. Findings of the study overall: HLA-C-restricted TCR beta clonotypes specific for CMV led the ex vivo response.

TCRdb ran MiXCR on the reads and lists one entry per CDR3 protein. Of approximately 390,000 distinct CDR3 sequences listed, 34% are singletons. The J gene is TRBJ2-4, the V gene TRBV27; 10 bases fit TRBD2. The sample here was cultured PBMCs, taken from culture after CMV antigen stimulation. The clonotype was recovered from a human donor in good health (CMV status not recorded). Some clones in this sample may be carry-over from other donors' samples. The CDR3 region is CASSLSTSGKNIQYF. Written as DNA, the CDR3 is TGTGCCAGCAGTTTATCGACTAGCGGGAAAAACATTCAGTACTTC.